This T cell receptor (beta chain) was sequenced in a study of T cells after yellow fever vaccination (dated by TCRdb to about 2019). For the wider study: The SMART-Seq v4 Ultra Low Input RNA kit was used to prepare libraries from fractions with low cell numbers. To follow T-cell clones before and after primary and booster YFV17D yellow fever vaccination, bulk TCR alpha and beta repertoires were sequenced over time. Two healthy male donors, one aged 18 to 29 and one aged 30 to 40 years, made up the cohort. Bulk PBMC replicates and cell subsets were isolated from blood drawn at multiple timepoints before and after both primary and secondary immunization.

Synthesis of TCR cDNA relied on 5'RACE template switching, a step that introduced a universal primer site along with unique molecular identifiers. cDNA synthesis was primed from both the TCR alpha and TCR beta constant segments. Libraries were amplified in two PCR steps, with sample barcodes and sequencing adapters added in the second step. Sequencing of libraries was performed on Illumina HiSeq 2500 (2x100 bp) or NovaSeq (2x150 bp). The authors processed their data as follows. MIGEC was used to demultiplex reads and collapse the reads into UMI consensus sequences, and MiXCR was used for V(D)J alignment. Vaccine-responding clonotypes were identified with edgeR using replicate PBMC samples, with FDR below 0.01 and a log2 fold change above 5 up to day 15 being required. Each bulk clonotype received a CD4 or CD8 identity based on whether the sequenced CD4 or CD8 repertoire contained that clonotype at higher abundance. In TCRdb, the public reads were trimmed at Q25 with fastp and aligned with MiXCR, with productive beta chains retained. Each entry is one CDR3 protein sequence, shown with its most common DNA and genes. TCRdb, rather than the study authors, made the V and J calls. The sample table lists about 350,000 distinct CDR3 sequences, 7% to 9% of them with a count of one. Approximately 15% of the sample comes from the top ten.

The treatment or condition label for this specimen denotes: live attenuated yellow fever vaccine strain. At every blood-draw timepoint, two biological replicates of bulk PBMCs were collected. A standard Ficoll-Paque protocol was used to isolate PBMCs from peripheral blood. RNA was extracted with TriZol from bulk PBMCs, CD4 and CD8 fractions, and dextramer-positive and dextramer-negative fractions. The research as a whole found: Computational filtering was required because FACS-sorted repertoires could contain abundant contaminating clonotypes from the bulk population. A small fraction of clonotypes appeared in both the CD4 and CD8 compartments, likely as a result of convergent recombination. After the booster, most of the clones that had expanded following primary vaccination were detected again (roughly 97% of CD4 and roughly nine tenths of CD8), which suggests that memory was broadly maintained. The study included only a couple of donors, which limits how far the findings can be generalized. The secondary T-cell response was found to be weaker but faster than the primary response, with a peak reached on day 5 rather than on day 15.

Per the germline V gene, MNHEY is the CDR1 and SVGAGI is the CDR2. From its cysteine to its phenylalanine, the CDR3 spans 12 amino acids. Of all the DNA, just the CDR3 is kept, 36 bases in frame from base 1. Cut back by 2 bases and 3 bases, the V and J ends lie 4 bases apart. The sample holds a few counts of this clonotype. It has no known antigen specificity. One base away there is no much larger clone; base qualities are not given. The sequenced sample was PBMCs, obtained around 45 days after the first yellow fever vaccination. Here the chain combines TRBV6-5 and TRBJ1-2, with no confident D gene call. This clonotype originated in a man younger than 35 who received the YFV17D yellow fever vaccine. The DNA is as follows: TGTGCCAGCAGTTACGGGTACTATGGCTACACCTTC. This codes for CASSYGYYGYTF.